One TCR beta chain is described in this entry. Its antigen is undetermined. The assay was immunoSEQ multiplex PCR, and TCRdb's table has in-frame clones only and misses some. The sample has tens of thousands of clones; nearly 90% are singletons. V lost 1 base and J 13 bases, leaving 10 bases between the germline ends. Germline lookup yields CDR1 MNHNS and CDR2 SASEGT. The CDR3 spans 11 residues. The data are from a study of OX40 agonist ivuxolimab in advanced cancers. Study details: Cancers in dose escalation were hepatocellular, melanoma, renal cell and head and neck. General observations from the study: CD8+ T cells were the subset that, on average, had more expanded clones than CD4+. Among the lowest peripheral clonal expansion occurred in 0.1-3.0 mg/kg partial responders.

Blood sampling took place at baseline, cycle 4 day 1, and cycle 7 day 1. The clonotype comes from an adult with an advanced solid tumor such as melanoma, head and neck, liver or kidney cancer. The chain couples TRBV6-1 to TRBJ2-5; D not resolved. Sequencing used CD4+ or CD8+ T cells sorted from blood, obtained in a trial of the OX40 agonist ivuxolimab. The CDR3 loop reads CASSEVSSPYF. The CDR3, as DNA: TGTGCCAGCAGTGAAGTATCATCCCCGTACTTC.